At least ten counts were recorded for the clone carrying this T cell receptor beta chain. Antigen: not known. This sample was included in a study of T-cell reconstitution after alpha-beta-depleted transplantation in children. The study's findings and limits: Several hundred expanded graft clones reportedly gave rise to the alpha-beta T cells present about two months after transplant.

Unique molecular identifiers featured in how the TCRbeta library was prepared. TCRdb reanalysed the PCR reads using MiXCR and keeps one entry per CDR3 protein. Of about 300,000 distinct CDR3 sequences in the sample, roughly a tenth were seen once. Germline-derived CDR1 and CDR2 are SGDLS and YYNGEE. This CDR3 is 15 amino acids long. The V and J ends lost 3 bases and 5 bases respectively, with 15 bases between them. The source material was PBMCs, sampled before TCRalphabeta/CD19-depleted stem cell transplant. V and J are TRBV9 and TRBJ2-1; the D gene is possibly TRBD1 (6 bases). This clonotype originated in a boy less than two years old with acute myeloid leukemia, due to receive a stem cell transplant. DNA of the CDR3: TGTGCCAGCAGCGGTACAGGGAGAGCAAACAATGAGCAGTTCTTC. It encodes CASSGTGRANNEQFF.